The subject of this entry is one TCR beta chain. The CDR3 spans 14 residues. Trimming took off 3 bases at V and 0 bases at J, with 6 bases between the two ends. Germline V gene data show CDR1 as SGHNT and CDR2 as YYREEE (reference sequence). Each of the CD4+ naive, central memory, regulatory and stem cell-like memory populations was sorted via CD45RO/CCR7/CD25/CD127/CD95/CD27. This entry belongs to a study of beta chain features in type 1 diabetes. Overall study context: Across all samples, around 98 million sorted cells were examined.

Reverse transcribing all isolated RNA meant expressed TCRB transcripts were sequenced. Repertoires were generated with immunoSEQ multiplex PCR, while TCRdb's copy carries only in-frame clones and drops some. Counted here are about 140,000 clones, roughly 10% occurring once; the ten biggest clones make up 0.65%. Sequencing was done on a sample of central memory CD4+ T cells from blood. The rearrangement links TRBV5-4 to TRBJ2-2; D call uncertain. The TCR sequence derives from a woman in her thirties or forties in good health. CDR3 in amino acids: CASSSTANTGELFF. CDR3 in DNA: TGTGCCAGCAGCTCTACAGCGAACACCGGGGAGCTGTTTTTT.